Presented here are 2 T cell receptor beta chains from one specimen sequenced in a study of blood T cell repertoires in COVID-19. TCRdb keeps only in-frame clones here, not all; method: immunoSEQ multiplex PCR. The table has some 64,000 clones, approximately 72% seen once; the top ten hold more than 4%. The material sequenced was peripheral blood. These receptors came from a woman aged 70-85 years with COVID-19, enrolled during active disease.

This rearrangement joins TRBV4-1 to TRBJ1-1; 10 positions agree with TRBD1. Trimming removed 1 base from V and 2 bases from J; junction bases left unmatched: 13. The germline CDR1 and CDR2 sequences are MGHRA and YSYEKL. The CDR3 consists of 19 residues. Here the CDR3 DNA reads TGCGCCAGCAGCCAAGTTAGCGGCCGGGACAGGGGAGGCAACACTGAAGCTTTCTTT. It codes for CASSQVSGRDRGGNTEAFF.

V usage is TRBV7-6 and J usage is TRBJ1-3, with D perhaps matching TRBD1 (6 bases). CDR3 length: 15 residues. Germline V CDR1 and CDR2: SGHVS, FNYEAQ. The V gene lost 5 bases and the J gene lost 2 bases, with 13 bases spanning the gap. The CDR3 nucleotides are TGTGCCAGCAGCCCCACGCAGGGGACTGGAAACACCATATATTTT. As protein: CASSPTQGTGNTIYF.